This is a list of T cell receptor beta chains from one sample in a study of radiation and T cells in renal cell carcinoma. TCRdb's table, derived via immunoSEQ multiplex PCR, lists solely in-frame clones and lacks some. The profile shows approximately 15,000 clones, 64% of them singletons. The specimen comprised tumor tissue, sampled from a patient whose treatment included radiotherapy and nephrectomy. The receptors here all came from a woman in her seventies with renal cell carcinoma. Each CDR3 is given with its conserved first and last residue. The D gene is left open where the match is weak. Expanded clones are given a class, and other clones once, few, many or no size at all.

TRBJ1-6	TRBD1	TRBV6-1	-	TGTGCCAGCAGTGAAGGGCCAGGGGGGCGTTCACCCCTCCACTTT	CASSEGPGGRSPLHF
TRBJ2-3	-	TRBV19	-	TGTGCCAGTAGTATTCGGCGGGCTACGCAGTATTTT	CASSIRRATQYF
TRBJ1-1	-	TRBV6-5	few	TGTGCCAGCAGTACCCAAGGTGGTGAAGCTTTCTTT	CASSTQGGEAFF
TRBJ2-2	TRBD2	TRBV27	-	TGTGCCAGCAGTTTACTGACTAGCGGGAGTTCATCCACCGGGGAGCTGTTTTTT	CASSLLTSGSSSTGELFF
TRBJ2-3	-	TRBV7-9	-	TGTGCCAGCCGAGGGGGCACAGATACGCAGTATTTT	CASRGGTDTQYF
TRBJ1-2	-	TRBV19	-	TGTGCCAGTAGGACCCCCGGGGAGGGGAGTTATGGCTACACCTTC	CASRTPGEGSYGYTF
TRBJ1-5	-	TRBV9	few	TGTGCCAGCAGTTTCTCTCTCACGGGTAGCAATCAGCCCCAGCATTTT	CASSFSLTGSNQPQHF
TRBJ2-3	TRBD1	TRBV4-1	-	TGCGCCAGCAGTCTGGGACAGGACACAGATACGCAGTATTTT	CASSLGQDTDTQYF
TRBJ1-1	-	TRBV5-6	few	TGTGCCAGCAGCCCCCAAGGACGGACGAACACTGAAGCTTTCTTT	CASSPQGRTNTEAFF
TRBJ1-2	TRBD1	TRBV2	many	TGTGCCAGCAGGGGGACAGGGGGAAATCCTAACTATGGCTACACCTTC	CASRGTGGNPNYGYTF
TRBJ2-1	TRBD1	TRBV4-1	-	TGCGCCAGCAGCCTGGGACAGGGTCACAATGAGCAGTTCTTC	CASSLGQGHNEQFF
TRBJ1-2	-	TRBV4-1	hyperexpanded	TGCGCCAGCAGCCAAGCACAGGGTGCCTATGGCTACACCTTC	CASSQAQGAYGYTF
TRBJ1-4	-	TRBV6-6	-	TGTGCCAGCAGAAAACCGGACAGCATAGGAGGAAAACTGTTTTTT	CASRKPDSIGGKLFF
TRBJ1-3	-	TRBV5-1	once	TGCGCCAGCAGCGACGGGAACCAGGGCTCTGGAAACACCATATATTTT	CASSDGNQGSGNTIYF
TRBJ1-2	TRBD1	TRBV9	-	TGTGCCAGCAGCGTGGGACAGGGGAACTATGGCTACACCTTC	CASSVGQGNYGYTF
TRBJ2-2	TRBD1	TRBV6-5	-	TGTGCCAGCAGTTACGGACAGGGAGGTTTCGGGGAGCTGTTTTTT	CASSYGQGGFGELFF
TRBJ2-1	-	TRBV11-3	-	TGTGCCAGCAGCTTAGAGGCCGGGGAGCAGTTCTTC	CASSLEAGEQFF
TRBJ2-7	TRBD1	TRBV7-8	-	TGTGCCAGCAGCTTAGGGACAGGACGGGACGAGCAGTACTTC	CASSLGTGRDEQYF
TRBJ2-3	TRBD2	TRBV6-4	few	TGTGCCAGCAGTGAAAATCTAGCGGGGGGTGATACGCAGTATTTT	CASSENLAGGDTQYF
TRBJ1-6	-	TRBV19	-	TGTGCCAGTAGTGATAAACAGGGTGGCTTGGAATCACCCCTCCACTTT	CASSDKQGGLESPLHF
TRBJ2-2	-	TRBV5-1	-	TGCGCCAGCAGCCCCAGACAGGCCCGCAACACCGGGGAGCTGTTTTTT	CASSPRQARNTGELFF
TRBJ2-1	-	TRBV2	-	TGTGCCAGCAGTGAAGACCTTACAAATGAGCAGTTCTTC	CASSEDLTNEQFF